This TCR beta chain was found in a study of OX40 agonist ivuxolimab in advanced cancers. At the level of the study: Six ivuxolimab dose levels, 0.01 to 10 mg/kg, were given intravenously every 2 weeks. Three individuals attained partial responses, comprising one hepatocellular carcinoma case and two cutaneous melanoma cases.

Sequencing was performed with immunoSEQ multiplex PCR; in TCRdb, only in-frame clones are kept and a portion is missing. The data hold about 48,000 clones, with less than 85% observed a single time. Exclusion of a patient followed from autoimmune disease history or systemic immunosuppression. The CDR3 loop spans 15 amino acids. Germline values: CDR1 MDHEN, CDR2 SYDVKM. The V gene end was trimmed by 2 bases and the J gene end by 9 bases; junction bases not matched to a gene: 5. The sample here was CD4+ or CD8+ T cells sorted from blood, taken in a trial of the OX40 agonist ivuxolimab. This receptor was taken from an adult with an advanced solid tumor such as melanoma, head and neck, liver or kidney cancer. This rearrangement joins TRBV28 to TRBJ1-6; 9 bases are shared with TRBD1. Here the CDR3 DNA reads TGTGCCAGCAGTTTAGGGGGACAGGGTGTTTCACCCCTCCACTTT. This encodes CASSLGGQGVSPLHF.